This record looks at one T cell receptor beta chain sequence and its context. What it recognizes is unknown. The germline V gene has CDR1 MNHNY and CDR2 SVGAGI (reference sequence). This CDR3 is 16 amino acids long. V was trimmed by 0 bases and J by 1 base, leaving 10 bases between them. TCRdb passed the reads through MiXCR, listing each CDR3 protein once. Here the sample spans about 440,000 distinct CDR3 sequences, roughly 30% being singletons. This sample stems from a study of T cell repertoires in cytomegalovirus infection. Study findings and constraints: In two of eight donors, the top clonotype was HLA-C-restricted CMV-specific. Cumulated frequencies of public TCR beta families served to identify carriers of CMV plus the relevant HLA.

This TCR came from a human donor in good health (CMV status not recorded). Some clones in this sample may be carry-over from other donors' samples. The sequenced sample consisted of PBMCs. V is TRBV6-6 and J is TRBJ1-5, with a tentative D call TRBD1 (5 bases). This CDR3 is CASSYSPGRSNQPQHF. CDR3 nucleotide sequence: TGTGCCAGCAGTTACTCTCCGGGACGGAGCAATCAGCCCCAGCATTTT.